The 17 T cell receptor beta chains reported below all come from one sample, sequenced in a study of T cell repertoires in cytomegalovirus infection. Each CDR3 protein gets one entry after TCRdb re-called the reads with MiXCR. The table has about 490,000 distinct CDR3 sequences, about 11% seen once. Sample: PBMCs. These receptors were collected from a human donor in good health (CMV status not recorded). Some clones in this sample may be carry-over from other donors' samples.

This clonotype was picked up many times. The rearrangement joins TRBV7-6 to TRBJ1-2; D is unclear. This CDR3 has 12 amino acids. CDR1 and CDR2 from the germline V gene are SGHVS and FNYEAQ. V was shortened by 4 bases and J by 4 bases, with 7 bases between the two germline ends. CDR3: CASSSFTYGYTF. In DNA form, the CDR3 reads TGTGCCAGCAGCTCGTTCACCTATGGCTACACCTTC.

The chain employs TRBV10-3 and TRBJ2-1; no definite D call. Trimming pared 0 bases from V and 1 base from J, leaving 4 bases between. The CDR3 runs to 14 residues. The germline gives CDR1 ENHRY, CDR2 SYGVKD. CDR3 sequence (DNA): TGTGCCATCAGTGAGTCGACGTCCTACAATGAGCAGTTCTTC. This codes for CAISESTSYNEQFF.

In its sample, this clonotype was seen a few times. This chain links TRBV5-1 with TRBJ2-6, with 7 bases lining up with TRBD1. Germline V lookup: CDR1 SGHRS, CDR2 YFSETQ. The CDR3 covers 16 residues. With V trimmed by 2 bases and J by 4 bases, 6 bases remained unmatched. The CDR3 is CASSLTGVEGANVLTF. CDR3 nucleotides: TGCGCCAGCAGCTTAACAGGGGTGGAAGGGGCCAACGTCCTGACTTTC. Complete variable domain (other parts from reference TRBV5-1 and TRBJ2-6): KAGVTQTPRYLIKTRGQQVTLSCSPISGHRSVSWYQQTPGQGLQFLFEYFSETQRNKGNFPGRFSGRQFSNSRSEMNVSTLELGDSALYLCASSLTGVEGANVLTFGAGSRLTVL.

CDR3 coding DNA: TGCAGTTTTACCTACTTAACTGAAGCTTTCTTT. Residues: CSFTYLTEAFF. The chain is built from TRBV20-1 and TRBJ1-1; D call uncertain. Looked up from germline, CDR1 is DFQATT and CDR2 is SNEGSKA (reference sequence). The CDR3 contains 11 residues. V lost 8 bases and J 5 bases, leaving 12 bases between the germline ends.

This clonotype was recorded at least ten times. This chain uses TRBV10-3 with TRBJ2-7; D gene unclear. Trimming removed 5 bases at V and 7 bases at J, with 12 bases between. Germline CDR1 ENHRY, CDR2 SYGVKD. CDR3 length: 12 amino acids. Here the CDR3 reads CAISPGRGEQYF. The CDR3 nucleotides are TGTGCCATCAGTCCGGGCCGTGGGGAGCAGTACTTC.

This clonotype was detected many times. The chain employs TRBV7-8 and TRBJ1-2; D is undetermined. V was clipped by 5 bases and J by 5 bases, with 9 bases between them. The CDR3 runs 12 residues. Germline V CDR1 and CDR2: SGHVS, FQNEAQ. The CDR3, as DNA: TGTGCCAGCAGCGCGTCGGGGTATGGCTACACCTTC. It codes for CASSASGYGYTF.

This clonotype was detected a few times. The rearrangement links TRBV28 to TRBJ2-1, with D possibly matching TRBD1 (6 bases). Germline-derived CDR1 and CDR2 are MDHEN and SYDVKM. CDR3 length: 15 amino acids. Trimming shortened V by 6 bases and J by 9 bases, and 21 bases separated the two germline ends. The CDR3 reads CASRVGARRGGEQFF. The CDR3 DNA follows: TGTGCCAGCAGGGTTGGTGCCCGGAGAGGGGGTGAGCAGTTCTTC.

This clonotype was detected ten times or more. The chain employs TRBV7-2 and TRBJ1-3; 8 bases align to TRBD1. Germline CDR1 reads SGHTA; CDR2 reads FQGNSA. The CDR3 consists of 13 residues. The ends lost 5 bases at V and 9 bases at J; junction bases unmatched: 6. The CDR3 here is CASSRGTGRTIYF. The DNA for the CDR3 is TGTGCCAGCAGCCGGGGGACAGGTCGCACCATATATTTT.

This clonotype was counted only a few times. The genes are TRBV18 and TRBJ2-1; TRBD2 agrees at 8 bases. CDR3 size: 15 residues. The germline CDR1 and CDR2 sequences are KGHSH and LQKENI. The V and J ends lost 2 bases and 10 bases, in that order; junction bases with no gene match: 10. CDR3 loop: CASSPNSLAGGEQFF. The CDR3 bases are TGTGCCAGCTCACCAAATAGCCTAGCGGGTGGCGAGCAGTTCTTC.

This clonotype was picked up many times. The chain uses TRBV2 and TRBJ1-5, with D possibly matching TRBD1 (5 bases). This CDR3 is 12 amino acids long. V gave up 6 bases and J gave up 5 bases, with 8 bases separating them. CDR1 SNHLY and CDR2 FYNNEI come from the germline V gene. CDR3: CASSDSYQPQHF. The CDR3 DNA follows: TGTGCCAGCAGCGACAGCTATCAGCCCCAGCATTTT.

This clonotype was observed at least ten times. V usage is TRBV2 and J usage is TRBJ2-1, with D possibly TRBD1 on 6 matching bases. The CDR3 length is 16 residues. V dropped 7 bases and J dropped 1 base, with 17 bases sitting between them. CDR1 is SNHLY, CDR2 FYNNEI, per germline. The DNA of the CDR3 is TGTGCCAGCAAGTTAGTCAGGGGTGGTTCCTACAATGAGCAGTTCTTC. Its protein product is CASKLVRGGSYNEQFF.

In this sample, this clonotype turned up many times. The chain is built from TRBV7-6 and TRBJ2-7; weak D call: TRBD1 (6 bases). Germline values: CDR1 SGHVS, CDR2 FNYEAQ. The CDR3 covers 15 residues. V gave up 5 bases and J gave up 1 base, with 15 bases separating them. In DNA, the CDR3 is TGTGCCAGCAGCCCTGCCCTACAGGGTTCCTACGAGCAGTACTTC. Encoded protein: CASSPALQGSYEQYF.

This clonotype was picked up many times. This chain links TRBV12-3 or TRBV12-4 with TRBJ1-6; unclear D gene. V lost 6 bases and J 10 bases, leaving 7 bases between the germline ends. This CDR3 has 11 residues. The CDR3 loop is CASRENSPLHF. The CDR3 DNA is TGTGCCAGCAGGGAAAACTCACCCCTCCACTTT.

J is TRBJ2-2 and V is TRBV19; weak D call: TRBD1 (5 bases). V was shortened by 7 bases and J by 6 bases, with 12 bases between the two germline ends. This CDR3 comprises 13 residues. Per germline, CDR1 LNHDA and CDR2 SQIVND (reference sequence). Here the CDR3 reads CASKGEGAGELFF. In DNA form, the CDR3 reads TGTGCCAGTAAAGGGGAAGGAGCCGGGGAGCTGTTTTTT.

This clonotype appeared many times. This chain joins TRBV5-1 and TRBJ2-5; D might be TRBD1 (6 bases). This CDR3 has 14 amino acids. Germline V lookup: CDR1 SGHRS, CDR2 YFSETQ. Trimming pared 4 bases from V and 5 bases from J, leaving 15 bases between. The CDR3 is CASSVQGIEETQYF. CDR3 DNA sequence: TGCGCCAGCAGCGTGCAGGGGATTGAGGAGACCCAGTACTTC.

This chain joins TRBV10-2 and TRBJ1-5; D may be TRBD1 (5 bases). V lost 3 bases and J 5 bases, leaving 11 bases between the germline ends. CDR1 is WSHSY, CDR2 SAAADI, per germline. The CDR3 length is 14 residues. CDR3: CASSDWQGYQPQHF. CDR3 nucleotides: TGCGCCAGCAGTGATTGGCAGGGATATCAGCCCCAGCATTTT.

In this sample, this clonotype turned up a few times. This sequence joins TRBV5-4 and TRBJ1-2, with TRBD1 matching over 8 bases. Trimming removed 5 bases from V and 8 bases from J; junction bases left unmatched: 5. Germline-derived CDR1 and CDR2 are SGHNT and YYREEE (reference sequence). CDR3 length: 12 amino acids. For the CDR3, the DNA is TGTGCCAGCAGTCAACAGGGGGTCGGCTACACCTTC. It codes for CASSQQGVGYTF.